This T cell receptor beta chain appears in the sequencing data of a study of cytomegalovirus exposure and HLA in healthy donors. General study points: A later analysis linked a missense DCLRE1C variant to TCR beta V- and J-gene trimming.

This clone appeared a single time. What it binds is not known. The CDR3 totals 17 residues. Germline lookup yields CDR1 MGHRA and CDR2 YSYEKL. Trimming at V came to 1 base and at J to 0 bases, leaving 5 bases not matched to a gene. It was with 60 Vbeta and 13 Jbeta primers that the PCR ran. TCRdb's copy holds only in-frame clones and misses some; the assay was immunoSEQ multiplex PCR. Among around 150,000 clones listed, roughly 80% were seen once. This chain connects TRBV4-1 to TRBJ2-1; 8 bases line up with TRBD1. Sequencing was done on a sample of PBMCs. The source of this sequence is a young woman in good health and CMV-seropositive. The CDR3 coding sequence is TGCGCCAGCAGCCAAGCGAACAGGGGGAGCTCCTACAATGAGCAGTTCTTC. It translates to CASSQANRGSSYNEQFF.